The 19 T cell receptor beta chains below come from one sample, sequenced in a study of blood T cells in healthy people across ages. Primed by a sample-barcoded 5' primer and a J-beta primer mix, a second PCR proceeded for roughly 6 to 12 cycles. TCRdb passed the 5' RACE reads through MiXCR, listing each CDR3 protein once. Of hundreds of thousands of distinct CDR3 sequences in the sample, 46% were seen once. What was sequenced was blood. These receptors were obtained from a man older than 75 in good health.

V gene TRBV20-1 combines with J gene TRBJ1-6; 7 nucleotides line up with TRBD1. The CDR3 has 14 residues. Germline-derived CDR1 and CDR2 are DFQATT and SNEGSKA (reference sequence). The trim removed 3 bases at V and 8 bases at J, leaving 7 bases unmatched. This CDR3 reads CSARIPQGDSPLHF. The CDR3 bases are TGCAGTGCTAGGATCCCGCAGGGGGATTCACCCCTCCACTTT.

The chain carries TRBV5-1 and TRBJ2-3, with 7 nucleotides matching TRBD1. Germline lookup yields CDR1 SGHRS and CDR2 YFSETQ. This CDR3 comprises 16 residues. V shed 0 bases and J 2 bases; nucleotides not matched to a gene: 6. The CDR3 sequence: CASSLVTGRPTDTQYF. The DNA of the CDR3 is TGCGCCAGCAGCTTGGTGACAGGGCGGCCCACAGATACGCAGTATTTT. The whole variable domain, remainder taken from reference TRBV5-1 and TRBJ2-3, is KAGVTQTPRYLIKTRGQQVTLSCSPISGHRSVSWYQQTPGQGLQFLFEYFSETQRNKGNFPGRFSGRQFSNSRSEMNVSTLELGDSALYLCASSLVTGRPTDTQYFGPGTRLTVL.

The DNA of the CDR3 is TGCGCCAGCAGCGAGGGACTAGCGAGTACCTACGAGCAGTACTTC. Its protein is CASSEGLASTYEQYF. This sequence joins TRBV5-1 and TRBJ2-7; 10 bases align to TRBD2. V was pared by 4 bases and J by 2 bases, with 6 bases of the junction left unmatched. The CDR3 contains 15 residues. Per germline, CDR1 SGHRS and CDR2 YFSETQ. Full variable domain (outside the CDR3, taken from reference TRBV5-1 and TRBJ2-7): KAGVTQTPRYLIKTRGQQVTLSCSPISGHRSVSWYQQTPGQGLQFLFEYFSETQRNKGNFPGRFSGRQFSNSRSEMNVSTLELGDSALYLCASSEGLASTYEQYFGPGTRLTVT.

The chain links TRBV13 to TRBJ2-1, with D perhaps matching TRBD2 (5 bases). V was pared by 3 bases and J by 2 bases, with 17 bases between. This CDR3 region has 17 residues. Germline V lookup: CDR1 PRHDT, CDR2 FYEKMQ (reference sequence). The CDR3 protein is CASSLPQDMRAYNEQFF. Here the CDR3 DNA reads TGTGCCAGCAGCTTGCCTCAGGATATGAGGGCCTACAATGAGCAGTTCTTC.

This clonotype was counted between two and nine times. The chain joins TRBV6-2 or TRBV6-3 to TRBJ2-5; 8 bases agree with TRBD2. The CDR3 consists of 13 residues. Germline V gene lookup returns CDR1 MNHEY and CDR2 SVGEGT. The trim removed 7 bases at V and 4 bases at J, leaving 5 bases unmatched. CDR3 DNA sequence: TGTGCCAGCACCCCGGGAGGGGCAGAGACCCAGTACTTC. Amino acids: CASTPGGAETQYF.

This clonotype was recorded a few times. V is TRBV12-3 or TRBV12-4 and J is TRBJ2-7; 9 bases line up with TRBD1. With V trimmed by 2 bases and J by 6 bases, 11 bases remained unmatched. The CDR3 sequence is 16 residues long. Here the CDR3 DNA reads TGTGCCAGCAGTTTACACGGACAGGGGATTGTCGGCGAGCAGTACTTC. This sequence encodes CASSLHGQGIVGEQYF.

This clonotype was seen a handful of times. Here the CDR3 reads CSAPDWASTDTQYF. As DNA, the CDR3 is TGCAGTGCTCCGGACTGGGCCAGCACAGATACGCAGTATTTT. This chain joins TRBV20-1 and TRBJ2-3; the D gene is possibly TRBD2 (5 bases). This CDR3 spans 14 amino acids. V lost 5 bases, J lost 0 bases, and 12 bases lay in between. Germline values: CDR1 DFQATT, CDR2 SNEGSKA (reference sequence).

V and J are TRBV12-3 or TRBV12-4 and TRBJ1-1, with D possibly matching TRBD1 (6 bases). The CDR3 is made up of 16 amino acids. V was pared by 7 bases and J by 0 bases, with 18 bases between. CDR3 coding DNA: TGTGCCAGCACCCCTGAGGGGGGTGGGATGAACACTGAAGCTTTCTTT. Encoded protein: CASTPEGGGMNTEAFF.

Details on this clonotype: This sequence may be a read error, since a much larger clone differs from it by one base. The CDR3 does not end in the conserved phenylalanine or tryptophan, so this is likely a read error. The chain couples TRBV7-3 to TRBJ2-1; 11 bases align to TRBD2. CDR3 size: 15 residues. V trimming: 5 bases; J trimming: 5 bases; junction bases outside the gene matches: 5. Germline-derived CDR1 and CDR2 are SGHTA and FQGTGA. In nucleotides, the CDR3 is TGTGCCAGCAGCCTTCGACTAGCGGGACACAATGAGCAGTTCTAC. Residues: CASSLRLAGHNEQFY.

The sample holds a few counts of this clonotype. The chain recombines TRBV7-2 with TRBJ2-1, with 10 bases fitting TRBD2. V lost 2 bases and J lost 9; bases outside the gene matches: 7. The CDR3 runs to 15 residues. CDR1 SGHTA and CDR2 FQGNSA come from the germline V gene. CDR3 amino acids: CASSLNSGRAGEQFF. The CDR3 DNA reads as TGTGCCAGCAGCTTAAACAGCGGGAGGGCCGGTGAGCAGTTCTTC.

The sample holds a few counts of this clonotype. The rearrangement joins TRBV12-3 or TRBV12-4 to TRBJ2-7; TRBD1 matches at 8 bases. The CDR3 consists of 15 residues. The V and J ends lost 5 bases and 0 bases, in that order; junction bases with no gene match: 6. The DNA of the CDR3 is TGTGCCAGCAGTAAGGAACAGGGGGTCTCCTACGAGCAGTACTTC. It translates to CASSKEQGVSYEQYF.

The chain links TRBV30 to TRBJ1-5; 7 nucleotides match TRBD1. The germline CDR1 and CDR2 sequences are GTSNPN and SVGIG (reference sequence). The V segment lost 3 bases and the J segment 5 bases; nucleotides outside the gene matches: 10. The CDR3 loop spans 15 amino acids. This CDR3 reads CAWRPGGGVDQPQHF. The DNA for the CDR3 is TGTGCCTGGAGGCCAGGGGGGGGGGTCGATCAGCCCCAGCATTTT.

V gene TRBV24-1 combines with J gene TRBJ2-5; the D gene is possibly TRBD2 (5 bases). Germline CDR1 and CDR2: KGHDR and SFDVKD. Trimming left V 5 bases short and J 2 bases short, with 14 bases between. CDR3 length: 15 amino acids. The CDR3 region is CATSAHLGLQETQYF. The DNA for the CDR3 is TGTGCCACCAGTGCTCACCTTGGACTTCAAGAGACCCAGTACTTC.

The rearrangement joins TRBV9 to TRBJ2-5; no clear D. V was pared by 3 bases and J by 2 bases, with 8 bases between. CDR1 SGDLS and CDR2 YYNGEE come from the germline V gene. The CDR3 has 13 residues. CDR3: CASSASTQETQYF. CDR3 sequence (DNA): TGTGCCAGCAGCGCAAGCACACAAGAGACCCAGTACTTC.

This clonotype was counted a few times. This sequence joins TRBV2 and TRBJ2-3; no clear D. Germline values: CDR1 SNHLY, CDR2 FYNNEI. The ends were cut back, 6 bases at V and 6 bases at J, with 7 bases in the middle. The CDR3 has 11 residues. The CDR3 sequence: CASRETDTQYF. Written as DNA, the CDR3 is TGTGCCAGCAGGGAGACGGATACGCAGTATTTT.

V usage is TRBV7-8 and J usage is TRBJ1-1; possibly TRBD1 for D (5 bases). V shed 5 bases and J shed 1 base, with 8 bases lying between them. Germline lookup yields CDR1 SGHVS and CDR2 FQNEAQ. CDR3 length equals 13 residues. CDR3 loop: CASSITGNTEAFF. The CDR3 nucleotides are TGTGCCAGCAGCATAACAGGGAACACTGAAGCTTTCTTT.

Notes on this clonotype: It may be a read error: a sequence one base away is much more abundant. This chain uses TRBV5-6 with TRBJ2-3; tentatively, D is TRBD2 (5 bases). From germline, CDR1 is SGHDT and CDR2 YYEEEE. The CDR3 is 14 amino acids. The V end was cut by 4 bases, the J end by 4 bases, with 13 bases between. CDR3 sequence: CASSRGIGADTQYF. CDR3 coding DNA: TGTGCCAGCAGCCGGGGAATTGGCGCAGATACGCAGTATTTT.

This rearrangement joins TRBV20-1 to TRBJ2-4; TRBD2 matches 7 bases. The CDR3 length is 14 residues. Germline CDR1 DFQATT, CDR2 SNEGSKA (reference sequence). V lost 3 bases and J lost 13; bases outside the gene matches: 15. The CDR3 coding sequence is TGCAGTGCTAGTCCCCTAACGGGAGGCCGTGAGCAGTACTTC. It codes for CSASPLTGGREQYF.

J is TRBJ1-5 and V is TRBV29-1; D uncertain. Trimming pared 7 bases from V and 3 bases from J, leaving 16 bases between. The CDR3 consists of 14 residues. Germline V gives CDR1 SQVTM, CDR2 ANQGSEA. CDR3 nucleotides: TGCAGCGCTGGGAGTGTTTTGGACAATCAGCCCCAGCATTTT. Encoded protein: CSAGSVLDNQPQHF.